This entry lists 30 T cell receptor beta chains sequenced from one sample in a study of T cells in Graves' hyperthyroidism and ophthalmopathy (dated by TCRdb to 2018 to 2020). The library was generated by multiplex PCR. The data were produced on an Illumina HiSeq 2000. Amplification of TCR beta CDR3 regions was carried out from RNA transcripts. A first-round RT-PCR of the TCR CDR3 used the HTBI primer set with the Qiagen OneStep RT-PCR kit. Through fastp at Q25 and MiXCR, TCRdb rebuilt clones from the public reads, retaining in-frame beta chains. Records with the same CDR3 protein are collapsed into one entry carrying the most frequent genes and DNA. The sample profile shows hundreds of thousands of distinct CDR3 sequences; 18% of them were found once. The ten most abundant clones make up approximately 15% of the sample. The sequencing sample was made of blood. These TCRs come from a woman in her forties or fifties with Graves' hyperthyroidism that later progressed to Graves' ophthalmopathy.

The rearrangement uses TRBV11-1 and TRBJ1-1; D is uncertain. The germline V gene encodes CDR1 SGHAT and CDR2 FQDESV (reference sequence). With 7 bases removed from V and 0 bases from J, the gap between germline ends came to 9 bases. This CDR3 has 13 amino acids. The CDR3: CASTPGVNTEAFF. The CDR3 nucleotides read TGTGCCAGCACCCCCGGAGTGAACACTGAAGCTTTCTTT. Drawing the rest from reference TRBV11-1 and TRBJ1-1, the complete variable domain is EAEVAQSPRYKITEKSQAVAFWCDPISGHATLYWYRQILGQGPELLVQFQDESVVDDSQLPKDRFSAERLKGVDSTLKIQPAELGDSAMYLCASTPGVNTEAFFGQGTRLTVV.

The chain joins TRBV29-1 to TRBJ2-2; TRBD1 matches at 10 bases. The germline V gene encodes CDR1 SQVTM and CDR2 ANQGSEA. V lost 7 bases, J lost 6 bases, and 11 bases stayed unmatched. The CDR3 contains 15 residues. DNA for the CDR3: TGCAGCGCCTTCCGGGACAGGGGTCCCCCCGGGGAGCTGTTTTTT. Amino acid sequence: CSAFRDRGPPGELFF.

This chain uses TRBV6-9 with TRBJ1-1; 9 nucleotides line up with TRBD1. This CDR3 comprises 17 residues. J gave up 0 bases and V 4 bases, and 9 bases lay outside the gene matches. CDR1 MNHGY and CDR2 SVAAGI come from the germline V gene. The CDR3 region has the DNA TGTGCCAGCAGTTCACTACAGGGGGCATTCGTGAACACTGAAGCTTTCTTT. Amino acid sequence: CASSSLQGAFVNTEAFF.

DNA for the CDR3: TGTGCCTGGGACCGGCTGACAGGGCCACGGGAGCAGTACTTC. Its translation: CAWDRLTGPREQYF. This rearrangement joins TRBV30 to TRBJ2-7; 7 bases map to TRBD1. V gave up 5 bases and J gave up 7 bases; unmatched junction bases: 14. Germline CDR1 is GTSNPN and CDR2 is SVGIG (reference sequence). The CDR3 sequence is 14 residues long. Variable domain in full (rest from reference TRBV30 and TRBJ2-7): SQTIHQWPATLVQPVGSPLSLECTVEGTSNPNLYWYRQAAGRGLQLLFYSVGIGQISSEVPQNLSASRPQDRQFILSSKKLLLSDSGFYLCAWDRLTGPREQYFGPGTRLTVT.

This clonotype was detected ten times or more. The chain recombines TRBV3-1 with TRBJ2-5; TRBD1 aligns across 11 bases. V trimming: 3 bases; J trimming: 4 bases; junction bases outside the gene matches: 16. CDR3 size: 19 residues. Germline values: CDR1 LGHDT, CDR2 YNNKEL (reference sequence). Written as DNA, the CDR3 is TGTGCCAGCAGCCAGCGTAGGAGGACAGGGGGCGCCCCCCCAGAGACCCAGTACTTC. It is translated as CASSQRRRTGGAPPETQYF.

The V gene is TRBV11-2, the J gene TRBJ1-2, with D unresolved. The CDR3 consists of 14 residues. CDR1 SGHAT and CDR2 FQNNGV come from the germline V gene. The V end was cut by 6 bases, the J end by 0 bases, with 11 bases between. CDR3 DNA sequence: TGTGCCAGCAGAGAGAAGGAAGCTAACTATGGCTACACCTTC. Protein sequence: CASREKEANYGYTF.

The chain joins TRBV4-1 to TRBJ2-7, with TRBD1 matching over 7 bases. In germline, CDR1 is MGHRA, CDR2 YSYEKL. The CDR3 is 15 residues long. Trimming cost V 3 bases and J 3 bases; bases outside gene matches: 8. Here the CDR3 DNA reads TGCGCCAGCAGCCAGACCCCTGGGACAGACTACGAGCAGTACTTC. Translation gives CASSQTPGTDYEQYF.

Ten or more counts support this clonotype. The chain carries TRBV28 and TRBJ2-3; no firm D call. CDR1 MDHEN and CDR2 SYDVKM come from the germline V gene. The CDR3 has 14 residues. The V and J ends lost 7 bases and 2 bases respectively, with 13 bases between them. The CDR3 DNA is TGTGCCAGCACCTGGGCTTTCGTCACAGATACGCAGTATTTT. It codes for CASTWAFVTDTQYF. Together with reference TRBV28 and TRBJ2-3, the CDR3 gives the full variable domain: DVKVTQSSRYLVKRTGEKVFLECVQDMDHENMFWYRQDPGLGLRLIYFSYDVKMKEKGDIPEGYSVSREKKERFSLILESASTNQTSMYLCASTWAFVTDTQYFGPGTRLTVL.

The V call is TRBV5-4, the J call TRBJ2-3; no firm D call. The CDR3 sequence is 16 residues long. V shed 0 bases and J shed 0 bases, with 11 bases lying between them. Germline V gene data show CDR1 as SGHNT and CDR2 as YYREEE (reference sequence). The CDR3 is CASSLDLSVSTDTQYF. The CDR3 DNA follows: TGTGCCAGCAGCTTGGATTTGTCAGTCAGCACAGATACGCAGTATTTT.

This clonotype appeared many times. This rearrangement joins TRBV5-1 to TRBJ1-2; no definite D call. Germline V lookup: CDR1 SGHRS, CDR2 YFSETQ. The CDR3 loop spans 14 amino acids. Trimming shortened V by 4 bases and J by 7 bases, and 17 bases separated the two germline ends. In DNA, the CDR3 is TGCGCCAGCAGCCCCCACCAGGCAAGAATTGGCTACACCTTC. Residues: CASSPHQARIGYTF.

V usage is TRBV7-9 and J usage is TRBJ1-1; possibly TRBD1 for D (5 bases). The CDR3 loop spans 16 amino acids. V was cut by 2 bases and J by 3 bases, with 16 bases left in between. The germline CDR1 and CDR2 sequences are SEHNR and FQNEAQ (reference sequence). The CDR3 here is CASSLSGNGGDTEAFF. The CDR3 nucleotides read TGTGCCAGCAGCTTATCGGGTAACGGGGGTGACACTGAAGCTTTCTTT.

The sample holds many counts of this clonotype. The chain links TRBV6-5 to TRBJ2-3, with TRBD2 identical over 7 bases. Germline assignment: CDR1 MNHEY and CDR2 SVGAGI. The CDR3 has 17 amino acids. With 0 bases clipped from V and 3 bases from J, the junction kept 9 bases outside the gene matches. The CDR3 DNA follows: TGTGCCAGCAGTTACTCGATAGGGCGGGGGTCGACAGATACGCAGTATTTT. Protein product: CASSYSIGRGSTDTQYF.

As regards this clonotype: Compared with germline, one end of the junction differs, possibly owing to a read error. The CDR3 DNA reads TGCAGTGCTGGAGATGACCTGGTTGGCTACACCTTC. It translates to CSAGDDLVGYTF. The chain is built from TRBV20-1 and TRBJ1-2; no clear D. Germline assignment: CDR1 DFQATT and CDR2 SNEGSKA (reference sequence). CDR3 size: 12 residues.

This clonotype was picked up a small number of times. Here the CDR3 reads CASSLSAGGELFF. CDR3 DNA: TGTGCCAGCAGCTTAAGTGCGGGCGGGGAGCTGTTTTTT. The chain couples TRBV7-9 to TRBJ2-2; a possible D gene is TRBD2 (5 bases). The germline gives CDR1 SEHNR, CDR2 FQNEAQ (reference sequence). CDR3 size: 13 residues. V lost 2 bases and J lost 7, with 8 bases in between. Looking up the rest from reference TRBV7-9 and TRBJ2-2 gives the full variable domain: DTGVSQNPRHKITKRGQNVTFRCDPISEHNRLYWYRQTLGQGPEFLTYFQNEAQLEKSRLLSDRFSAERPKGSFSTLEIQRTEQGDSAMYLCASSLSAGGELFFGEGSRLTVL.

This clonotype was recorded a few times. The chain recombines TRBV4-1 with TRBJ2-1, with no clear D. The CDR3 consists of 13 residues. Trimming cost V 1 base and J 12 bases, with 13 bases left between them. Germline V gene lookup returns CDR1 MGHRA and CDR2 YSYEKL. CDR3 region: CASSQGGVRRQFF. In DNA, the CDR3 is TGCGCCAGCAGCCAAGGAGGTGTTCGTCGGCAGTTCTTC.

This chain links TRBV19 with TRBJ1-3; D not certain. This CDR3 is built from 16 residues. The V end was cut by 4 bases, the J end by 4 bases, with 17 bases between. Per germline, CDR1 LNHDA and CDR2 SQIVND (reference sequence). This chain's CDR3 is CASSTTAMSGGNTIYF. In nucleotides, the CDR3 is TGTGCCAGTAGTACTACCGCTATGTCTGGCGGAAACACCATATATTTT. Looking up the rest from reference TRBV19 and TRBJ1-3 gives the full variable domain: DGGITQSPKYLFRKEGQNVTLSCEQNLNHDAMYWYRQDPGQGLRLIYYSQIVNDFQKGDIAEGYSVSREKKESFPLTVTSAQKNPTAFYLCASSTTAMSGGNTIYFGEGSWLTVV.

This clonotype appeared a few times. The chain uses TRBV5-1 and TRBJ1-2; no definite D call. The CDR3 has 15 residues. CDR1 and CDR2 from the germline V gene are SGHRS and YFSETQ. V was cut by 2 bases and J by 3 bases, with 14 bases left in between. This chain's CDR3 is CASSFRPPRHYGYTF. DNA of the CDR3: TGCGCCAGCAGCTTTCGGCCACCCCGTCACTATGGCTACACCTTC.

The chain uses TRBV6-1 and TRBJ1-2; 7 nucleotides match TRBD1. Germline lookup yields CDR1 MNHNS and CDR2 SASEGT. Trimming took 7 bases from V and 0 from J; bases not matched to a gene: 8. CDR3 length equals 15 residues. The CDR3 DNA reads as TGTGCCAGCACCTCGGGACAGACCTCTAACTATGGCTACACCTTC. Protein product: CASTSGQTSNYGYTF.

The chain employs TRBV2 and TRBJ1-1, with TRBD1 matching over 9 bases. Unmatched junction bases numbered 2, after V lost 8 bases and J lost 1 base. Germline values: CDR1 SNHLY, CDR2 FYNNEI. CDR3 length equals 13 residues. CDR3 sequence (DNA): TGTGCCAGCCTGGACAGGGGGAACACTGAAGCTTTCTTT. This gives the protein CASLDRGNTEAFF. The full variable domain, completed using reference TRBV2 and TRBJ1-1, is EPEVTQTPSHQVTQMGQEVILRCVPISNHLYFYWYRQILGQKVEFLVSFYNNEISEKSEIFDDQFSVERPDGSNFTLKIRSTKLEDSAMYFCASLDRGNTEAFFGQGTRLTVV.

In its sample, this clonotype was seen many times. The J gene is TRBJ1-1, the V gene TRBV7-6, with TRBD1 as a possible D gene (5 bases). The V gene lost 5 bases and the J gene lost 3 bases, with 13 bases spanning the gap. The CDR3 has 14 residues. Germline lookup yields CDR1 SGHVS and CDR2 FNYEAQ. The CDR3: CASSTQGADTEAFF. CDR3 coding DNA: TGTGCCAGCAGCACCCAGGGAGCCGACACTGAAGCTTTCTTT. Drawing the rest from reference TRBV7-6 and TRBJ1-1, the complete variable domain is GAGVSQSPRYKVTKRGQDVALRCDPISGHVSLYWYRQALGQGPEFLTYFNYEAQQDKSGLPNDRFSAERPEGSISTLTIQRTEQRDSAMYRCASSTQGADTEAFFGQGTRLTVV.

This clonotype has at least ten counts. The J gene is TRBJ2-5, the V gene TRBV11-2; 9 positions match TRBD2. The V segment lost 0 bases and the J segment 6 bases; nucleotides outside the gene matches: 5. Germline V lookup: CDR1 SGHAT, CDR2 FQNNGV. CDR3 size: 15 residues. The CDR3 bases are TGTGCCAGCAGCTTAGAGCGGGGGGGCGGAAAGACCCAGTACTTC. This codes for CASSLERGGGKTQYF.

The CDR3 nucleotides read TGTGCCAGCAGTGACAGACAGTTCGGTGGCTACACCTTC. Its protein product is CASSDRQFGGYTF. This rearrangement joins TRBV6-1 to TRBJ1-2, with D perhaps TRBD1 (5 bases). V lost 3 bases and J 7 bases, leaving 12 bases between the germline ends. Germline V CDR1 and CDR2: MNHNS, SASEGT. This CDR3 has 13 amino acids.

Ten or more counts support this clonotype. The chain joins TRBV12-5 to TRBJ1-5; D is unclear. Trimming cost V 4 bases and J 0 bases, with 13 bases left between them. The CDR3 runs to 16 residues. Germline CDR1 is LGHNT and CDR2 is FRNRAP. The CDR3 spells CASGYGEPYSNQPQHF. In nucleotides, the CDR3 is TGTGCTAGTGGTTACGGGGAACCTTATAGCAATCAGCCCCAGCATTTT.

This clonotype occurred once. This rearrangement joins TRBV7-2 to TRBJ2-2; D unresolved. Germline CDR1 and CDR2: SGHTA and FQGNSA. CDR3 length: 15 amino acids. V dropped 4 bases and J dropped 6 bases, with 15 bases sitting between them. CDR3 bases: TGTGCCAGCAGCTCCAAACGAAATATGGCCGGGGAGCTGTTTTTT. Its translation is CASSSKRNMAGELFF.

This clonotype was seen at least ten times. The rearrangement joins TRBV3-1 to TRBJ2-3, with 7 bases fitting TRBD2. Germline values: CDR1 LGHDT, CDR2 YNNKEL (reference sequence). After removal of 2 bases from V and 6 bases from J, the junction contained 11 bases not matched to a gene. This CDR3 has 16 residues. CDR3 sequence: CASSQNQRGPGDTQYF. The CDR3 DNA sequence: TGTGCCAGCAGCCAAAACCAGCGGGGTCCGGGGGATACGCAGTATTTT.

This clonotype was detected a few times. This chain joins TRBV6-1 and TRBJ1-3; D remains ambiguous. V lost 10 bases to trimming and J lost 0 bases, with 13 bases between them. The V gene's germline CDR1 is MNHNS and CDR2 SASEGT. There are 14 residues in the CDR3. CDR3 protein: CATKGLYSGNTIYF. The DNA for the CDR3 is TGTGCCACCAAAGGACTGTACTCTGGAAACACCATATATTTT.

To note about this clonotype: This may come from a read error, since a much larger clone is one base off. The genes are TRBV30 and TRBJ2-7; the D is unclear. The CDR3 runs 11 residues. CDR1 is GTSNPN, CDR2 SVGIG, per germline (reference sequence). The CDR3 nucleotides read TGTGCCTGGAGCCCTTCCTACGAGCAGCACTTC. It yields the protein CAWSPSYEQHF.

V is TRBV10-3 and J is TRBJ2-7; unclear D gene. Trimming took 0 bases from V and 4 from J, leaving 7 bases between them. The CDR3 consists of 13 residues. CDR1 and CDR2 (germline): ENHRY, SYGVKD. CDR3 residues: CAISESSKYEQYF. DNA of the CDR3: TGTGCCATCAGTGAGTCGAGCAAATACGAGCAGTACTTC.

The rearrangement links TRBV27 to TRBJ2-5, with D possibly called TRBD1 or TRBD2 (5 bases each). The germline gives CDR1 MNHEY, CDR2 SMNVEV (reference sequence). This CDR3 is 13 amino acids long. With 5 bases removed from V and 0 bases from J, the gap between germline ends came to 7 bases. CDR3 DNA: TGTGCCAGCAGTGGGGACCACCAAGAGACCCAGTACTTC. Its translation is CASSGDHQETQYF.

This clonotype occurred a few times. The chain recombines TRBV9 with TRBJ1-5; no clear D. The germline V and J ends were trimmed by 0 bases and 4 bases, with 17 bases remaining between them. CDR1 and CDR2 from the germline V gene are SGDLS and YYNGEE. The CDR3 is 17 residues long. CDR3: CASSVGSRALPNQPQHF. CDR3 DNA sequence: TGTGCCAGCAGCGTAGGATCGCGGGCCTTACCAAATCAGCCCCAGCATTTT.